The sequence of this TCR beta chain was determined in a study of cytomegalovirus exposure and HLA in healthy donors. Study-level findings and limits: Most TCR sequences were seen very rarely across donors, but some public TCRs occurred in many. Per published reports, the classifier diagnosed cytomegalovirus status with high specificity and sensitivity.

The assay was immunoSEQ multiplex PCR, and TCRdb's table has in-frame clones only and misses some. The sample carries 70,000 to 90,000 clones, approximately 86% recorded once. Separation from the roughly 680-subject first cohort characterized the roughly 120-subject validation cohort, to which the donors belonged. The germline V gene encodes CDR1 MNHEY and CDR2 SVGAGI. The CDR3 is 13 residues long. The ends were cut back, 7 bases at V and 5 bases at J, with 14 bases in the middle. To note about this clone: Antigen specificity is unknown.

The clonotype was recovered from a man aged 30 to 39 in good health and CMV-seronegative. Sequencing was carried out using PBMCs. The rearrangement uses TRBV6-5 and TRBJ1-1; D remains unclear. CDR3 DNA sequence: TGTGCCAGCACTCCCGCGGGGTGGACTGAAGCTTTCTTT. Translating gives CASTPAGWTEAFF.